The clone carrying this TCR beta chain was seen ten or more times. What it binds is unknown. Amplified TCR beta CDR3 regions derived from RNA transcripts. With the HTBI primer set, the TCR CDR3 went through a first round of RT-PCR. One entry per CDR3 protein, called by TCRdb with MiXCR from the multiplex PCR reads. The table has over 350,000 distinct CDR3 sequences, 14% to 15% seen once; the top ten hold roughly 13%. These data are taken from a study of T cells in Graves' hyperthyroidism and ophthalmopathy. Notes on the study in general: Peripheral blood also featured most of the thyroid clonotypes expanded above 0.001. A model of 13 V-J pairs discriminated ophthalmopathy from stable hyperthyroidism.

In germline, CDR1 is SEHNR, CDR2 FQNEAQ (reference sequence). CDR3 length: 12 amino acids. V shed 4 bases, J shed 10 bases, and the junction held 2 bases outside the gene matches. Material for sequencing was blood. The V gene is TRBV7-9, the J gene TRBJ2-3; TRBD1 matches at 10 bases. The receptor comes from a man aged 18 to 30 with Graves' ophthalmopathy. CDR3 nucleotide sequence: TGTGCCAGCAGCTCCGGGACAGGGGCGCAGTATTTT. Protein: CASSSGTGAQYF.